A selection of T cell receptor beta chains follows, all from one sample in a study of T-cell memory formation after mild COVID-19. TCRdb reanalysed the 5' RACE reads using MiXCR and keeps one entry per CDR3 protein. The sample includes tens of thousands of distinct CDR3 sequences, about a quarter of them seen just once. The sequencing sample was made of PBMCs or a T cell subset sorted from them (not recorded which). These TCRs come from a man in his late teens or twenties who had mild COVID-19 (a few samples of this study predate the infection). Cell type and time point are not known. Each CDR3 is given with its conserved first and last residue. D genes are given only for firm matches. Part of the rows lack a size; the others show once, few, many or a class for expanded clones.

TRBJ2-1 | 14 | NA | TRBD2 | TRBV12-3/TRBV12-4 | CASSFGGTIDEQFF | TGTGCCAGCAGTTTTGGGGGGACTATCGATGAGCAGTTCTTC
TRBJ2-7 | 13 | few | NA | TRBV5-1 | CASSMGAYDEQYF | TGCGCCAGCAGCATGGGGGCTTACGACGAGCAGTACTTC
TRBJ2-2 | 16 | few | NA | TRBV4-3 | CASSPTGVGSTGELFF | TGCGCCAGCAGCCCCACCGGAGTAGGGAGCACCGGGGAGCTGTTTTTT
TRBJ1-1 | 15 | NA | NA | TRBV5-1 | CASSGLGGVNTEAFF | TGCGCCAGCAGCGGACTTGGGGGGGTGAACACTGAAGCTTTCTTT
TRBJ1-6 | 14 | NA | NA | TRBV27 | CASSLKSAGSPLHF | TGTGCCAGCAGTTTAAAGTCAGCAGGCTCACCCCTCCACTTT
TRBJ1-1 | 12 | NA | NA | TRBV19 | CASKYPSTEAFF | TGTGCCAGTAAGTACCCCAGCACTGAAGCTTTCTTT
TRBJ2-7 | 16 | NA | NA | TRBV5-1 | CASSFLSVGDGREQYF | TGCGCCAGCAGCTTCTTGTCGGTGGGAGACGGCCGGGAGCAGTACTTC
TRBJ2-1 | 15 | NA | TRBD2 | TRBV13 | CASSLGPGTSTEQFF | TGTGCCAGCAGCTTAGGCCCAGGGACTAGCACTGAGCAGTTCTTC
TRBJ1-1 | 13 | once | NA | TRBV27 | CASSEGFRGEAFF | TGTGCCAGCAGTGAGGGGTTTCGGGGTGAAGCTTTCTTT
TRBJ2-7 | 14 | NA | NA | TRBV7-2 | CASTTGTSTTEQYF | TGTGCCAGCACGACCGGGACCTCCACCACCGAGCAGTACTTC
TRBJ2-3 | 17 | NA | TRBD2 | TRBV7-2 | CASSSFPLGTRTDTQYF | TGTGCCAGCAGCTCCTTTCCCCTGGGGACTAGGACAGATACGCAGTATTTT
TRBJ2-1 | 15 | few | NA | TRBV24-1 | CATSDLERPYNEQFF | TGTGCCACCAGTGATTTAGAACGCCCCTACAATGAGCAGTTCTTC
TRBJ1-1 | 12 | few | NA | TRBV29-1 | CSVDHTGIEAFF | TGCAGCGTTGATCATACGGGGATTGAAGCTTTCTTT
TRBJ1-4 | 15 | few | NA | TRBV4-3 | CASSQDLLAFEKLFF | TGCGCCAGCAGCCAAGATCTGTTAGCATTTGAAAAACTGTTTTTT
TRBJ2-7 | 17 | NA | NA | TRBV6-2/TRBV6-3 | CASSYSVEDRRSYEQYF | TGTGCCAGCAGTTACTCGGTCGAAGACCGTCGCTCCTACGAGCAGTACTTC
TRBJ2-3 | 17 | NA | NA | TRBV6-5 | CASSSPRIEGGTDTQYF | TGTGCCAGCAGTTCCCCGAGGATCGAGGGGGGCACAGATACGCAGTATTTT
TRBJ2-7 | 14 | medium-sized | TRBD2 | TRBV4-3 | CASSQSGVSYEQYF | TGCGCCAGCAGCCAAAGCGGGGTCTCCTACGAGCAGTACTTC
TRBJ2-5 | 13 | NA | NA | TRBV12-3/TRBV12-4 | CASTPWGPETQYF | TGTGCCAGCACCCCTTGGGGTCCAGAGACCCAGTACTTC
TRBJ2-7 | 17 | many | TRBD2 | TRBV7-9 | CASSPGSSGLPGHEQYF | TGTGCCAGCAGCCCGGGAAGTAGCGGGCTGCCCGGGCACGAGCAGTACTTC
TRBJ2-1 | 13 | few | NA | TRBV7-9 | CASSIRVNNEQFF | TGTGCCAGCAGCATCAGGGTGAACAATGAGCAGTTCTTC
TRBJ2-5 | 17 | NA | NA | TRBV5-4 | CASSLRASLTAQETQYF | TGTGCCAGCAGCCTCAGGGCCTCATTAACAGCTCAAGAGACCCAGTACTTC
TRBJ2-1 | 14 | NA | NA | TRBV7-9 | CASSWRLDPYEQFF | TGTGCCAGCAGCTGGCGGCTAGATCCTTATGAGCAGTTCTTC
TRBJ2-1 | 15 | NA | NA | TRBV7-3 | CASSLTTSSYNEQFF | TGTGCCAGCAGCTTAACTACGAGCTCCTACAATGAGCAGTTCTTC
TRBJ2-5 | 14 | NA | NA | TRBV4-1 | CASSPGRAQETQYF | TGCGCCAGCAGCCCCGGACGGGCGCAAGAGACCCAGTACTTC
TRBJ2-3 | 15 | few | TRBD1 | TRBV4-3 | CASSNTGGLADTQYF | TGCGCCAGCAGCAACACAGGGGGCCTTGCAGATACGCAGTATTTT
TRBJ2-1 | 15 | NA | TRBD1 | TRBV5-1 | CASSPPGQGYNEQFF | TGCGCCAGCAGCCCGCCGGGACAGGGTTACAATGAGCAGTTCTTC
TRBJ2-1 | 15 | NA | NA | TRBV6-5 | CASSYTGGASDEQFF | TGTGCCAGCAGTTATACAGGGGGGGCCTCGGATGAGCAGTTCTTC
TRBJ2-7 | 13 | NA | NA | TRBV12-3/TRBV12-4 | CASSFENKYEQYF | TGTGCCAGCAGTTTCGAGAATAAGTACGAGCAGTACTTC
TRBJ1-4 | 16 | NA | NA | TRBV12-3/TRBV12-4 | CASSLVLFRVSEKLFF | TGTGCCAGCAGTTTAGTATTATTCCGGGTTTCAGAAAAACTGTTTTTT
TRBJ2-1 | 14 | NA | NA | TRBV7-2 | CASSFGGTYNEQFF | TGTGCCAGCAGCTTTGGGGGCACCTACAATGAGCAGTTCTTC
TRBJ2-7 | 14 | few | NA | TRBV7-2 | CASSLVQGNYEQYF | TGTGCCAGCAGCTTAGTCCAGGGAAACTACGAGCAGTACTTC
TRBJ1-2 | 15 | NA | NA | TRBV13 | CASSWRGRPNYGYTF | TGTGCCAGCAGCTGGAGGGGCAGACCTAACTATGGCTACACCTTC
TRBJ2-5 | 19 | NA | TRBD2 | TRBV7-2 | CASSLVPPLAGGPEETQYF | TGTGCCAGCAGCTTAGTCCCCCCCCTAGCGGGGGGGCCCGAAGAGACCCAGTACTTC
TRBJ2-1 | 14 | few | TRBD2 | TRBV27 | CASAGGGAHNEQFF | TGTGCCAGCGCAGGCGGGGGGGCGCACAATGAGCAGTTCTTC
TRBJ2-7 | 15 | NA | NA | TRBV9 | CASSVVTGPSYEQYF | TGTGCCAGCAGCGTAGTCACAGGGCCTTCCTACGAGCAGTACTTC
TRBJ1-1 | 15 | NA | TRBD1 | TRBV7-6 | CASSLAVTGGSEAFF | TGTGCCAGCAGCTTAGCCGTGACAGGGGGTTCTGAAGCTTTCTTT
TRBJ2-5 | 13 | NA | TRBD1 | TRBV7-8 | CASSYRQGRAQYF | TGTGCCAGCAGCTATCGACAGGGAAGGGCCCAGTACTTC
TRBJ1-5 | 18 | NA | NA | TRBV6-5 | CASSYSTPAPSGNQPQHF | TGTGCCAGCAGTTACTCGACGCCCGCTCCGTCAGGCAATCAGCCCCAGCATTTT
TRBJ2-1 | 15 | NA | TRBD1 | TRBV6-6 | CASSFTGGSYNEQFF | TGTGCCAGCAGTTTTACAGGGGGCTCCTACAATGAGCAGTTCTTC
TRBJ2-3 | 14 | few | NA | TRBV6-5 | CASSSGTGTDTQYF | TGTGCCAGCAGTTCCGGGACTGGAACAGATACGCAGTATTTT
TRBJ2-7 | 15 | few | TRBD1 | TRBV4-3 | CASSAGTGGRYEQYF | TGCGCCAGCAGCGCCGGGACAGGGGGCCGCTACGAGCAGTACTTC
TRBJ2-5 | 14 | few | NA | TRBV6-5 | CASSYWGDQETQYF | TGTGCCAGCAGTTACTGGGGAGACCAAGAGACCCAGTACTTC
TRBJ1-6 | 15 | few | TRBD1 | TRBV5-1 | CASSLWDSINSPLHF | TGCGCCAGCAGCTTGTGGGACAGCATTAATTCACCCCTCCACTTT
TRBJ2-5 | 15 | few | TRBD2 | TRBV12-5 | CASGPGTSGGETQYF | TGTGCTAGTGGACCCGGGACTAGCGGGGGAGAGACCCAGTACTTC
TRBJ2-1 | 13 | NA | NA | TRBV29-1 | CSVETGPYNEQFF | TGCAGCGTTGAAACGGGTCCCTACAATGAGCAGTTCTTC
TRBJ1-2 | 15 | NA | NA | TRBV10-3 | CAISESMRTERGYTF | TGTGCCATCAGTGAGTCGATGAGGACAGAGAGAGGCTACACCTTC
TRBJ1-5 | 14 | NA | NA | TRBV7-2 | CASSLSRSNQPQHF | TGTGCCAGCAGCTTAAGCCGTAGCAATCAGCCCCAGCATTTT
TRBJ2-7 | 15 | few | NA | TRBV28 | CASRLPGRGSYEQYF | TGTGCCAGCAGGCTCCCCGGCAGGGGCAGCTACGAGCAGTACTTC
TRBJ1-2 | 11 | NA | NA | TRBV6-5 | CATNGGGGYTF | TGTGCCACCAACGGGGGGGGCGGCTACACCTTC
TRBJ1-1 | 14 | few | NA | TRBV6-1 | CASRITLGIHEAFF | TGTGCCAGCAGGATAACCTTGGGGATCCATGAAGCTTTCTTT
TRBJ2-5 | 14 | few | NA | TRBV5-5 | CASSLLGLAETQYF | TGTGCCAGCAGCTTGCTGGGTTTAGCGGAGACCCAGTACTTC
TRBJ2-3 | 18 | NA | TRBD2 | TRBV7-8 | CASSLALSSGGLTDTQYF | TGTGCCAGCAGCTTAGCTCTGAGTAGCGGGGGCCTCACAGATACGCAGTATTTT
TRBJ1-5 | 15 | NA | TRBD1 | TRBV4-2 | CASSLQGASNQPQHF | TGTGCCAGCAGTCTCCAGGGGGCAAGCAATCAGCCCCAGCATTTT
TRBJ1-5 | 17 | few | TRBD1 | TRBV28 | CASSRPPGQGPYQPQHF | TGTGCCAGCAGCAGACCCCCAGGACAGGGGCCCTATCAGCCCCAGCATTTT
TRBJ2-3 | 16 | few | TRBD2 | TRBV7-2 | CASSSQLAGGRYTQYF | TGTGCCAGCAGCTCACAACTAGCGGGGGGGCGGTATACGCAGTATTTT
TRBJ2-7 | 15 | NA | TRBD1 | TRBV4-2 | CASSRTGGEAQEQYF | TGTGCCAGCAGCCGGACAGGGGGCGAGGCGCAAGAGCAGTACTTC